These T cell receptor beta chains were read from a single sample in a study of PD-1 blockade in classical Hodgkin lymphoma. Profiled with immunoSEQ multiplex PCR; TCRdb holds only in-frame clones, not every one. The table shows roughly 42,000 clones, with more than 70% occurring only once. The material sequenced was peripheral blood mononuclear cells (PBMCs), taken at baseline. These receptors originate from a human donor with classical Hodgkin lymphoma. Each CDR3 is given with its conserved first and last residue. D genes are given only for firm matches. Clone size is given for some rows only: seen once, a few or many times, or a class if the clone is expanded.

J gene	V gene	clone size	D gene	CDR3 length	CDR3 protein	CDR3 DNA
TRBJ1-5	TRBV7-8	NA	NA	14	CASSPRTGDQPQHF	TGTGCCAGCAGCCCCCGGACGGGAGATCAGCCCCAGCATTTT
TRBJ2-5	TRBV5-1	NA	NA	18	CASSLTGRSPPSQETQYF	TGCGCCAGCAGCTTGACAGGGCGGTCTCCTCCGTCCCAAGAGACCCAGTACTTC
TRBJ2-5	TRBV7-2	NA	TRBD2	19	CASSPRPGTSGRGRETQYF	TGTGCCAGCAGCCCAAGGCCCGGGACTAGCGGGAGGGGAAGAGAGACCCAGTACTTC
TRBJ2-2	TRBV6-1	NA	NA	14	CASSRTHATGELFF	TGTGCCAGCAGTAGGACACACGCCACCGGGGAGCTGTTTTTT
TRBJ1-1	TRBV6-6	NA	NA	15	CASSALQGVNTEAFF	TGTGCCAGCAGTGCTTTACAGGGCGTGAACACTGAAGCTTTCTTT
TRBJ1-5	TRBV7-2	few	NA	14	CASSPRSGNQPQHF	TGTGCCAGCAGCCCACGCTCTGGCAATCAGCCCCAGCATTTT
TRBJ2-7	TRBV28	NA	TRBD2	16	CASLPQLAGVTYEQYF	TGTGCCAGCCTCCCACAACTAGCGGGAGTAACTTACGAGCAGTACTTC
TRBJ2-4	TRBV7-2	NA	NA	14	CASSLAGVKNIQYF	TGTGCCAGCAGCTTAGCGGGAGTCAAAAACATTCAGTACTTC
TRBJ2-5	TRBV19	NA	TRBD2	15	CASSGTSGIQETQYF	TGTGCCAGTAGTGGGACTAGCGGGATTCAAGAGACCCAGTACTTC
TRBJ2-3	TRBV6-5	few	TRBD2	15	CASSSPTSGKDTQYF	TGTGCCAGCAGTTCCCCGACTAGCGGGAAGGATACGCAGTATTTT
TRBJ1-5	TRBV7-2	NA	NA	17	CASSLGGGGQKNQPQHF	TGTGCCAGCAGCTTAGGTGGGGGAGGGCAGAAAAATCAGCCCCAGCATTTT
TRBJ2-3	TRBV18	NA	TRBD1	14	CASSSGTGKDTQYF	TGTGCCAGCTCAAGCGGGACAGGGAAAGATACGCAGTATTTT
TRBJ1-2	TRBV6-5	NA	NA	13	CASSLRGGYGYTF	TGTGCCAGCAGTTTGCGAGGTGGCTATGGCTACACCTTC
TRBJ1-4	TRBV28	NA	TRBD1	14	CASRPGTGGGKLFF	TGTGCCAGCAGACCCGGGACAGGGGGCGGAAAACTGTTTTTT
TRBJ1-1	TRBV18	NA	NA	12	CASSPDAREAFF	TGTGCCAGCTCACCAGACGCGCGTGAAGCTTTCTTT
TRBJ1-2	TRBV6-5	NA	NA	15	CASSYSAAGNYGYTF	TGTGCCAGCAGTTACTCGGCGGCAGGGAACTATGGCTACACCTTC
TRBJ2-7	TRBV6-5	NA	NA	13	CASSGAVFYEQYF	TGTGCCAGCAGCGGCGCGGTGTTCTACGAGCAGTACTTC
TRBJ1-1	TRBV29-1	NA	TRBD1	12	CSAGQGNTEAFF	TGCAGCGCGGGACAGGGGAACACTGAAGCTTTCTTT
TRBJ2-1	TRBV7-3	NA	NA	15	CASSFRGSYGFEQFF	TGTGCCAGCAGCTTTCGGGGGTCCTATGGATTTGAGCAGTTCTTC
TRBJ1-2	TRBV27	NA	NA	20	CASSLFPPGIRRTANYGYTF	TGTGCCAGCAGTTTATTCCCGCCGGGGATCCGCCGGACAGCTAACTATGGCTACACCTTC
TRBJ1-1	TRBV2	NA	NA	14	CASSEAWGNTEAFF	TGTGCCAGCAGTGAAGCGTGGGGGAACACTGAAGCTTTCTTT
TRBJ1-2	TRBV6-5	NA	NA	14	CASSYSSRAYGYTF	TGTGCCAGCAGTTACTCGAGCAGGGCGTATGGCTACACCTTC
TRBJ2-1	TRBV5-3	NA	NA	12	CASSFSHNEQFF	TGTGCCAGCAGCTTCAGCCACAATGAGCAGTTCTTC
TRBJ2-1	TRBV10-2	NA	NA	14	CASTPPGPVDEQFF	TGCGCCAGCACCCCGCCCGGCCCCGTGGATGAGCAGTTCTTC
TRBJ2-5	TRBV5-1	NA	TRBD1	15	CASNKGQGARETQYF	TGCGCCAGCAACAAGGGCCAGGGGGCGAGGGAGACCCAGTACTTC
TRBJ2-5	TRBV11-2	NA	NA	15	CASSVTGRTRETQYF	TGTGCCAGCAGCGTTACAGGGAGAACGAGAGAGACCCAGTACTTC
TRBJ1-2	TRBV19	few	NA	13	CASIGNRLNGYTF	TGTGCCAGTATTGGAAACAGGCTTAATGGCTACACCTTC
TRBJ2-1	TRBV7-9	NA	NA	12	CASSLGRSEQFF	TGTGCCAGCAGCTTAGGTCGATCTGAGCAGTTCTTC
TRBJ1-5	TRBV9	few	NA	15	CASSLRGGSNQPQHF	TGTGCCAGCAGCTTGAGGGGGGGGTCCAATCAGCCCCAGCATTTT
TRBJ2-2	TRBV30	few	NA	14	CAWTPQWVSGELFF	TGTGCCTGGACCCCCCAGTGGGTGTCCGGGGAGCTGTTTTTT
TRBJ1-3	TRBV6-5	NA	TRBD1	13	CASTRGTGNTIYF	TGTGCCAGCACCAGGGGGACGGGAAACACCATATATTTT
TRBJ2-1	TRBV9	few	NA	12	CASSVSGNEQFF	TGTGCCAGCAGCGTAAGCGGCAATGAGCAGTTCTTC
TRBJ2-7	TRBV19	NA	NA	13	CASSISRFYEQYF	TGTGCCAGTAGTATAAGCAGGTTCTACGAGCAGTACTTC
TRBJ2-4	TRBV4-2	NA	NA	17	CASSQEEGASPKYIQYF	TGTGCCAGCAGCCAAGAGGAGGGGGCATCACCCAAATACATTCAGTACTTC
TRBJ2-7	TRBV6-5	NA	NA	14	CASSYSSGIYEQYF	TGTGCCAGCAGTTACTCATCGGGGATCTACGAGCAGTACTTC
TRBJ1-1	TRBV5-4	NA	NA	17	CASSPRGQGRFNTEAFF	TGTGCCAGCAGCCCACGAGGGCAGGGGAGGTTTAACACTGAAGCTTTCTTT
TRBJ1-3	TRBV2	NA	NA	13	CASSAGSGNTIYF	TGTGCCAGCAGTGCGGGCTCTGGAAACACCATATATTTT
TRBJ2-3	TRBV4-1	once	NA	17	CASSQDVQGLGTDTQYF	TGCGCCAGCAGCCAAGACGTGCAGGGTCTGGGCACAGATACGCAGTATTTT
TRBJ2-7	TRBV28	NA	NA	13	CASSFNKAYEQYF	TGTGCCAGCAGTTTTAACAAAGCCTACGAGCAGTACTTC
TRBJ2-3	TRBV7-2	NA	NA	16	CASSLVRQVNPDTQYF	TGTGCCAGCAGCTTAGTGAGGCAGGTGAACCCAGATACGCAGTATTTT
TRBJ1-1	TRBV6-1	NA	NA	14	CASSVGEVNTEAFF	TGTGCCAGCAGTGTGGGGGAAGTGAACACTGAAGCTTTCTTT
TRBJ1-2	TRBV5-6	NA	NA	13	CASSLWDDYGYTF	TGTGCCAGCAGCTTGTGGGACGACTATGGCTACACCTTC
TRBJ1-2	TRBV28	NA	NA	17	CASSPSLYTHLFNGYTF	TGTGCCAGCAGTCCTTCACTCTACACACATTTATTTAATGGCTACACCTTC
TRBJ2-7	TRBV5-6	NA	NA	16	CASTSSGEWGSYEQYF	TGTGCCAGCACCTCATCTGGGGAGTGGGGTTCCTACGAGCAGTACTTC
TRBJ1-4	TRBV14	NA	TRBD1	17	CASSQEIGTGVNEKLFF	TGTGCCAGCAGCCAAGAGATCGGGACAGGCGTTAATGAAAAACTGTTTTTT
TRBJ1-5	TRBV7-2	NA	TRBD1	17	CASSLWTGGLSNQPQHF	TGTGCCAGCAGCTTATGGACAGGGGGTCTTAGCAATCAGCCCCAGCATTTT
TRBJ1-1	TRBV29-1	NA	NA	12	CSAPMGRTEAFF	TGCAGCGCCCCAATGGGACGGACTGAAGCTTTCTTT
TRBJ2-7	TRBV10-3	NA	NA	14	CAISGRTVTYEQYF	TGTGCCATCAGTGGGAGGACTGTTACCTACGAGCAGTACTTC
TRBJ1-6	TRBV5-1	NA	TRBD1	14	CASSTGQGTSPLHF	TGCGCCAGCAGTACGGGACAGGGTACTTCACCCCTCCACTTT
TRBJ2-5	TRBV6-9	NA	NA	14	CASSYSSGEATQYF	TGTGCCAGCAGTTACTCTTCGGGGGAGGCGACCCAGTACTTC
TRBJ1-6	TRBV15	NA	TRBD1	13	CATSGPDRAPLHF	TGTGCCACCAGCGGACCAGACAGGGCACCCCTCCACTTT
TRBJ2-3	TRBV5-1	NA	TRBD2	17	CASSFRLAGGETDTQYF	TGCGCCAGCAGCTTTAGACTAGCGGGAGGGGAAACAGATACGCAGTATTTT
TRBJ1-2	TRBV6-5	NA	NA	13	CASMGGQRGLDTF	TGTGCCAGCATGGGGGGCCAGCGGGGACTGGACACCTTC
TRBJ1-1	TRBV19	NA	NA	15	CASSVSPAWNTEAFF	TGTGCCAGTAGTGTTTCACCAGCCTGGAACACTGAAGCTTTCTTT
TRBJ1-2	TRBV6-5	NA	TRBD1	16	CASSYTPTGAGNGYTF	TGTGCCAGCAGTTACACCCCGACAGGGGCCGGGAACGGCTACACCTTC
TRBJ2-5	TRBV5-1	once	NA	13	CASSPDGEETQYF	TGCGCCAGCAGCCCGGACGGGGAAGAGACCCAGTACTTC
TRBJ2-7	TRBV7-2	few	NA	14	CASSPVTGSYEQYF	TGTGCCAGCAGCCCCGTGACTGGTTCTTACGAGCAGTACTTC
TRBJ2-1	TRBV19	NA	NA	13	CASTSGERNEQFF	NA
TRBJ2-1	TRBV7-2	NA	NA	13	CASSEQSSTLGFF	TGTGCCAGCAGCGAGCAGAGTTCGACGTTGGGGTTCTTC
TRBJ2-3	TRBV6-5	NA	NA	13	CASYGTIGDTQYF	TGTGCCAGTTACGGGACCATCGGCGATACGCAGTATTTT